The next 20 T cell receptor beta chains were all read from a single sample in a study of CD8+CD57+ T cells in acquired aplastic anemia. For CDR3 and TCR beta VDJ profiling, genomic DNA was the template used. MiXCR, applied by TCRdb to the reads, yields one record per CDR3 protein. The table has roughly 180,000 distinct CDR3 sequences, more than 60% seen once; the top ten hold roughly 42%. All sequencing subjects had displayed CD8+CD57+ cell expansion on flow cytometry. Sequenced: sorted CD4+, CD8+, or CD8+CD57+ T cells (not recorded which) from PBMCs. The receptor set was obtained from a human donor with aplastic anemia.

This clonotype was found a few times. The rearrangement uses TRBV27 and TRBJ1-1, with 10 bases lining up with TRBD1. V trimming: 1 base; J trimming: 11 bases; junction bases outside the gene matches: 4. The CDR3 runs to 13 residues. CDR1 is MNHEY, CDR2 SMNVEV, per germline (reference sequence). CDR3 loop: CASSLLGTGEAFF. The CDR3 coding sequence is TGTGCCAGCAGTTTATTGGGGACAGGGGAGGCTTTCTTT.

This clonotype was detected ten times or more. Here the CDR3 reads CASSSSEQWGKSPLHF. CDR3 sequence (DNA): TGTGCCAGCAGCTCCAGTGAACAGTGGGGGAAATCACCCCTCCACTTT. The genes are TRBV7-9 and TRBJ1-6; a weak D match, TRBD1 (5 bases). The V end lost 4 bases, the J end lost 10 bases, and 20 bases lay between the germline ends. The length of the CDR3 is 16 residues. Germline lookup yields CDR1 SEHNR and CDR2 FQNEAQ (reference sequence).

This clonotype was seen a single time. At one of its ends the junction is not consistent with the germline gene, which may arise from a read error. The chain couples TRBV7-3 to TRBJ2-1, with TRBD2 identical over 7 bases. The CDR3 spans 16 residues. The germline V gene encodes CDR1 SGHTA and CDR2 FQGTGA. In DNA, the CDR3 is TGTGCCGGCAGCTTAAGTGGCGGAGCGGGGTTCGATGAGCAGTTCTTC. This encodes CAGSLSGGAGFDEQFF.

The V and J genes are TRBV20-1 and TRBJ1-4, with 8 bases aligning to TRBD1. There are 14 residues in the CDR3. The germline V gene encodes CDR1 DFQATT and CDR2 SNEGSKA (reference sequence). V trimming: 2 bases; J trimming: 8 bases; junction bases outside the gene matches: 7. CDR3 in DNA: TGCAGTGCTAGACCAGGGGGCGAGGAAGAAAAACTGTTTTTT. The encoded protein is CSARPGGEEEKLFF.

Notes on this clonotype: The missing conserved phenylalanine or tryptophan at the end of this CDR3 makes a read error likely. CDR3 sequence (DNA): TGTGCCAGCAGTCCTGACTCGTCTAGCTACAATGAGCAGTTCCTC. As protein: CASSPDSSSYNEQFL. The chain joins TRBV25-1 to TRBJ2-1; D is unresolved. The CDR3 totals 15 residues. In germline, CDR1 is MGHDK, CDR2 SYGVNS. V lost 5 bases and J 3 bases, leaving 14 bases between the germline ends.

This clonotype was picked up one time. The chain couples TRBV10-3 to TRBJ2-1, with TRBD1 matching over 7 bases. Per the germline V gene, CDR1 is ENHRY and CDR2 is SYGVKD. The V and J ends lost 4 bases and 9 bases, in that order; junction bases with no gene match: 9. The CDR3 is 14 amino acids. Here the CDR3 DNA reads TGTGCCATCAGTGCTTCTGACAGGGAAGGTGAGCAGTTCTTC. Protein product: CAISASDREGEQFF.

The chain recombines TRBV9 with TRBJ2-3; the D gene could be TRBD1 or TRBD2 (6 bases each). Germline V lookup: CDR1 SGDLS, CDR2 YYNGEE. V lost 3 bases, J lost 4 bases, and 12 bases lay in between. The CDR3 runs to 14 residues. The CDR3 region has the DNA TGTGCCAGCAGCGGAGGTAGGGGGGCAGATACGCAGTATTTT. Its protein is CASSGGRGADTQYF.

On this clonotype itself: This may come from a read error, since a much larger clone is one base off. The chain uses TRBV6-2 or TRBV6-3 and TRBJ1-5, with 7 bases lining up with TRBD1. The germline V gene has CDR1 MNHEY and CDR2 SVGEGT. This CDR3 is 14 amino acids long. The CDR3 protein is CASSPGRGQQPRHF. CDR3 coding DNA: TGTGCCAGCAGCCCCGGCAGGGGACAGCAGCCCCGGCATTTT.

The chain combines TRBV20-1 with TRBJ2-5, with 11 nucleotides matching TRBD2. Losses at the gene ends were 6 bases for V and 5 bases for J; bases not matched to a gene: 8. The CDR3 totals 14 residues. The germline V gene encodes CDR1 DFQATT and CDR2 SNEGSKA (reference sequence). The DNA for the CDR3 is TGCAGTGCCACACTAGCGGGAGCCGGTGAGACCCAGTACTTC. Its protein is CSATLAGAGETQYF.

The genes are TRBV15 and TRBJ2-3; D is unresolved. The CDR3 covers 15 residues. Germline-derived CDR1 and CDR2 are LNHNV and YYDKDF (reference sequence). Trimming cost V 4 bases and J 1 base, with 12 bases left between them. As DNA, the CDR3 is TGTGCCACCAGCATCCGGACGGTCGGCACAGATACGCAGTATTTT. Its translation is CATSIRTVGTDTQYF.

This clonotype has a count of ten or more. One end of the junction varies from germline; a read error may be responsible. DNA for the CDR3: TGTGCCAGCAACCAAGGGATCCTAGCGGGGGGAGGCGAGCAGTACTTC. Its translation: CASNQGILAGGGEQYF. The chain carries TRBV4-2 and TRBJ2-7, with 11 nucleotides matching TRBD2. CDR1 and CDR2 from the germline V gene are LGHNA and YNFKEQ. The CDR3 loop spans 16 amino acids.

A word on this clonotype: One end of the junction varies from germline; a read error may be responsible. This chain uses TRBV9 with TRBJ2-7, with 7 bases matching TRBD1. CDR1 and CDR2 (germline): SGDLS, YYNGEE. The CDR3 runs 15 residues. The DNA for the CDR3 is TGTGCCAGCAGCGCTCGGACAGGACCTAGCTACGAGCGGTACTTT. Translating gives CASSARTGPSYERYF.

This clonotype was observed a few times. The rearrangement links TRBV20-1 to TRBJ2-7; 7 positions match TRBD2. The germline CDR1 and CDR2 sequences are DFQATT and SNEGSKA (reference sequence). The CDR3 contains 13 residues. The trim removed 4 bases at V and 1 base at J, leaving 4 bases unmatched. The CDR3 reads CSATGLGSYEQYF. CDR3 sequence (DNA): TGCAGTGCTACCGGACTAGGTTCCTACGAGCAGTACTTC.

This clonotype was detected ten times or more. V and J are TRBV19 and TRBJ1-6, with D hard to call. The CDR3 is 15 residues long. Trimming removed 5 bases at V and 1 base at J, with 9 bases between. Germline CDR1 is LNHDA and CDR2 is SQIVND (reference sequence). CDR3 bases: TGTGCCAGTAGTTCCGAGGGTTCCTATAATTCACCCCTCCACTTT. It yields the protein CASSSEGSYNSPLHF.

The chain employs TRBV29-1 and TRBJ2-2; D gene unclear. The CDR3 covers 13 residues. The germline V and J ends were trimmed by 3 bases and 4 bases, with 9 bases remaining between them. Germline V gene sequence: CDR1 SQVTM, CDR2 ANQGSEA. The CDR3 nucleotides are TGCAGCGTTGATAGCCATTTCACCGGGGAGCTGTTTTTT. It encodes CSVDSHFTGELFF.

The chain is built from TRBV2 and TRBJ2-7; D gene uncertain. CDR1 is SNHLY and CDR2 is FYNNEI in the germline V gene. This CDR3 spans 12 amino acids. V was pared by 4 bases and J by 6 bases, with 10 bases between. The DNA for the CDR3 is TGTGCCAGCAGTGTGTCAGGTCTCGAGCAGTACTTC. It yields the protein CASSVSGLEQYF.

V usage is TRBV24-1 and J usage is TRBJ1-5; no clear D. Per the germline V gene, CDR1 is KGHDR and CDR2 is SFDVKD. The CDR3 runs 14 residues. With 0 bases removed from V and 5 bases from J, the gap between germline ends came to 7 bases. Written as DNA, the CDR3 is TGTGCCACCAGTGATTTGGACACGGATCAGCCCCAGCATTTT. Translated: CATSDLDTDQPQHF.

CDR3 in DNA: TGTGCCACCAGTGACCTTCAGAGCTCCTACAATGAGCAGTTCTTC. Protein sequence: CATSDLQSSYNEQFF. The chain has TRBV24-1 and TRBJ2-1, with D unclear. Trimming removed 4 bases at V and 0 bases at J, with 9 bases between. The CDR3 is made up of 15 amino acids. Germline V gives CDR1 KGHDR, CDR2 SFDVKD.

The genes are TRBV2 and TRBJ1-3; tentative D call: TRBD1 (5 bases). The V and J ends lost 2 bases and 4 bases respectively, with 15 bases between them. Germline lookup yields CDR1 SNHLY and CDR2 FYNNEI. The length of the CDR3 is 16 residues. CDR3 amino acids: CASSETRDSAGNTIYF. The CDR3, as DNA: TGTGCCAGCAGTGAAACCCGGGACTCCGCGGGAAACACCATATATTTT.

The table lists this clonotype with a few counts. The gene calls are TRBV10-3 and TRBJ1-1; a possible D gene is TRBD1 (6 bases). Trimming shortened V by 8 bases and J by 3 bases, and 7 bases separated the two germline ends. This CDR3 is built from 11 residues. Germline-derived CDR1 and CDR2 are ENHRY and SYGVKD. This chain's CDR3 is CAISGDTEAFF. The CDR3 DNA reads TGTGCCATCTCAGGGGACACTGAAGCTTTCTTT.